The text below deals with one TCR beta chain. The CDR3 is made up of 18 amino acids. V gave up 0 bases and J gave up 0 bases, with 15 bases separating them. From germline, CDR1 is GTSNPN and CDR2 SVGIG (reference sequence). The data stem from a study of blood T cells in healthy people across ages. A second PCR of roughly 7 to 11 cycles used a sample-barcoded 5' primer and a J-beta primer mix. TCRdb itself ran the 5' RACE reads through MiXCR, one entry per CDR3 protein. This repertoire shows more than 800,000 distinct CDR3 sequences, around 45% found once; its top ten account for approximately 17%. The chain combines TRBV30 with TRBJ2-6, with no clear D. This receptor was obtained from a woman aged 55-70 years in good health. Sequencing input: blood. CDR3 region: CAWSVVRPTYSGANVLTF. CDR3 bases: TGTGCCTGGAGTGTAGTGAGACCGACGTACTCTGGGGCCAACGTCCTGACTTTC.